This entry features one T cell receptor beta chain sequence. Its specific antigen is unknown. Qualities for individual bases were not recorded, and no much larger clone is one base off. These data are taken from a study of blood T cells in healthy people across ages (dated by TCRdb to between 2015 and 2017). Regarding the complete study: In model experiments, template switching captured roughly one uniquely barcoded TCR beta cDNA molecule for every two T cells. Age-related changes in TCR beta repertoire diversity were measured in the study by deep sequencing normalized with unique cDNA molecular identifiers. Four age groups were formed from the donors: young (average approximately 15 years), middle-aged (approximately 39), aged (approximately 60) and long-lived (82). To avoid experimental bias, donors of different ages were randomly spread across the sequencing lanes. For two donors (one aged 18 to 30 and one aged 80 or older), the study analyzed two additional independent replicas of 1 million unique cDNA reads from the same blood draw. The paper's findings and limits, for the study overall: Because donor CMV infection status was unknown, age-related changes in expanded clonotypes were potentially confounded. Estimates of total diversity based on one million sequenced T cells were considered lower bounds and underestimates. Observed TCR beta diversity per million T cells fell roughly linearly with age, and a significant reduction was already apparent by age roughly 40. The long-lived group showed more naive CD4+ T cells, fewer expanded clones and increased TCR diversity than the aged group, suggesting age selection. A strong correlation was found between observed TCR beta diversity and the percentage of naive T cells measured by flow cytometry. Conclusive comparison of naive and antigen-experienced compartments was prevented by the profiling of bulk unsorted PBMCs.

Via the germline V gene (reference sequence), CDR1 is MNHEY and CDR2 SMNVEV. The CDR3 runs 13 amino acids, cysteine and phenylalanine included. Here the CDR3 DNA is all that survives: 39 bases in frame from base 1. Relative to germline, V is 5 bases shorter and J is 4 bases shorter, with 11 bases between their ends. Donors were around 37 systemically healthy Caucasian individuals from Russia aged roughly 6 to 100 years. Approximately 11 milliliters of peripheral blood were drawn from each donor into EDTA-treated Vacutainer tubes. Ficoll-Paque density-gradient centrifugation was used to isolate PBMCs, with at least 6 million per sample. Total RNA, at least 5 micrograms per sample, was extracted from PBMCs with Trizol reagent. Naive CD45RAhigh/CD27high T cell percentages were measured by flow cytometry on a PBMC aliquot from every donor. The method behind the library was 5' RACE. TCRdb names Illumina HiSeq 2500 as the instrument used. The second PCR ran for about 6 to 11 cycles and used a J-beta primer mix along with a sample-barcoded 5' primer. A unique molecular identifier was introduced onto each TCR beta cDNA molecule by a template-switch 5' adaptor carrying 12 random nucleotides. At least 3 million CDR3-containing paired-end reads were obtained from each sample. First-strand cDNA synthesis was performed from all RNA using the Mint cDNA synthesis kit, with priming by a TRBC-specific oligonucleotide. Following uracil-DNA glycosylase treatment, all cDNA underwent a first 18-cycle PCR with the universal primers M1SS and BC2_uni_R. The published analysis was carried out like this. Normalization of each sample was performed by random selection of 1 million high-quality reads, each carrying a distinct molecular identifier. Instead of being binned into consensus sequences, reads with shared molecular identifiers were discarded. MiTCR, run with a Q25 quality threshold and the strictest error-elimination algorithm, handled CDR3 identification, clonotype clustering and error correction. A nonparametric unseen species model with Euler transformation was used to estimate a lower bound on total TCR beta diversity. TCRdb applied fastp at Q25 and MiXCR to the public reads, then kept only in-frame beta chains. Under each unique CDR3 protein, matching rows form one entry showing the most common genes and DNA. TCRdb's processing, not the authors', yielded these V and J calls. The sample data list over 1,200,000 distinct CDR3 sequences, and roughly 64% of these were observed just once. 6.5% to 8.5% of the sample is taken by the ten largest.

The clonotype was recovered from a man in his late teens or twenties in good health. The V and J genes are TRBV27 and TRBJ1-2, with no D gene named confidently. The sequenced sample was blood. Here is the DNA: TGTGCCAGCAGTGATAATAAATTCTATGGCTACACCTTC. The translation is CASSDNKFYGYTF.